This T cell receptor beta chain is from a study of regulatory T cells. In the case of this clone: What it binds is unknown.

Primers: 52 TRBV forward and 13 TRBJ reverse. Measured with immunoSEQ multiplex PCR; TCRdb has only the in-frame clones, and not every one. The data contain about 29,000 clones, about 90% of them singletons. Autoimmunity was present in every CD3G-deficient patient, worse in two. CD4+ cells were sorted into CD25-high CD127-low regulatory cells and CD25-low CD127-high conventional cells. Findings and caveats of the study: In CD3G-deficient patients, conventional CD4+ T cells were enriched for hydrophobic CDR3 residues at positions 6 and 7.

The V and J ends lost 2 bases and 5 bases respectively, with 16 bases between them. CDR3 size: 15 residues. CDR1 and CDR2 (germline): SGHTS, YDEGEE. The receptor was isolated from a person aged 18-30 years with CD3G deficiency. V is TRBV5-8 and J is TRBJ2-5, with D possibly matching TRBD2 (7 bases). Specimen: conventional CD4+ T cells sorted from blood. CDR3 nucleotides: TGTGCCAGCAGCTTAGGGGAGGGGGGGCCGGAGACCCAGTACTTC. Translating gives CASSLGEGGPETQYF.